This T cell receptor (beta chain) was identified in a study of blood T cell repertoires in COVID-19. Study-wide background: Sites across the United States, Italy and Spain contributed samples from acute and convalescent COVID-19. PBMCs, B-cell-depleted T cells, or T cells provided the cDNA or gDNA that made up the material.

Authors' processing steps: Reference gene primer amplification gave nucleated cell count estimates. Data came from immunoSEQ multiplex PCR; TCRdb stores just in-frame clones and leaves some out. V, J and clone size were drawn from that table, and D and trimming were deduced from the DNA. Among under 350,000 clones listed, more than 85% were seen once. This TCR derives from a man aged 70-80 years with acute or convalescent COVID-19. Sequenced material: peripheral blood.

The CDR3 protein is CASSPGTGGKYQETQYF. CDR3 coding DNA: TGTGCCAGCAGCCCAGGGACAGGGGGCAAGTACCAAGAGACCCAGTACTTC. This chain connects TRBV28 to TRBJ2-5, with 12 bases identical to TRBD1. Per the germline V gene, CDR1 is MDHEN and CDR2 is SYDVKM. Trimming cost V 6 bases and J 0 bases; bases outside gene matches: 8. This CDR3 is built from 17 residues. The full variable domain, rest sourced from reference TRBV28 and TRBJ2-5, is DVKVTQSSRYLVKRTGEKVFLECVQDMDHENMFWYRQDPGLGLRLIYFSYDVKMKEKGDIPEGYSVSREKKERFSLILESASTNQTSMYLCASSPGTGGKYQETQYFGPGTRLLVL.